The source of this T cell receptor beta chain is a study of a mutant IDH1 vaccine in newly diagnosed glioma. Overall study context: Eight vaccinations reached patients in weeks 1, 3, 5, 7, 11, 15, 19 and 23. Those enrolled had earlier been treated with radiotherapy, temozolomide, or both, mostly both.

Using immunoSEQ multiplex PCR, the repertoire was profiled, and TCRdb retains in-frame clones only, with some absent. The sample holds some 120,000 clones, around four fifths seen once. With regard to this clone: The antigen remains unidentified.

Time point meaning: week 11, during vaccination. Vaccination comprised doses that each held 300 ug of mutant IDH1 20-mer peptide, plus topical imiquimod. Findings of the study overall: With respect to changes in top peripheral T cell clonotypes, pseudoprogression seemed unrelated. Roughly 93% of patients showed vaccine-induced immune responses across multiple MHC alleles.

The germline V gene encodes CDR1 MDHEN and CDR2 SYDVKM. The CDR3 has 13 residues. V was trimmed by 1 base and J by 6 bases, leaving 9 bases between them. The gene calls are TRBV28 and TRBJ1-1; a weak D match, TRBD1 (5 bases). The source was PBMCs, collected from a glioma patient whose treatment included an IDH1 peptide vaccine. This TCR was sampled from a man between 40 and 49 years old with glioma. CDR3 sequence reads: CASSLSGSAEAFF. Written as DNA, the CDR3 is TGTGCCAGCAGTTTATCAGGGTCGGCTGAAGCTTTCTTT.